The 23 T cell receptor beta chains presented below share a single source sample, sequenced in a study of blood T cell repertoires in COVID-19. Generated by immunoSEQ multiplex PCR, the TCRdb table keeps only in-frame clones and is missing some. Seen here are roughly 230,000 clones, 65% to 90% observed once, and the top ten hold approximately 5%. Source material: peripheral blood. Receptors were obtained from a man aged 45-60 years with COVID-19, enrolled during active disease.

The chain links TRBV19 to TRBJ1-1; possible D gene TRBD1, 6 bases. Germline V gives CDR1 LNHDA, CDR2 SQIVND (reference sequence). With 11 bases removed from V and 0 bases from J, the gap between germline ends came to 16 bases. This CDR3 region has 14 residues. CDR3 loop: CARGRTEMNTEAFF. The CDR3, as DNA: TGTGCCCGAGGTAGGACAGAGATGAACACTGAAGCTTTCTTT.

The chain uses TRBV30 and TRBJ2-3; D call uncertain. The germline V and J ends were trimmed by 0 bases and 4 bases, with 11 bases remaining between them. CDR1 is GTSNPN, CDR2 SVGIG, per germline (reference sequence). The CDR3 runs 14 residues. The CDR3 nucleotides read TGTGCCTGGAGTGTATGGTACGAGGCAGATACGCAGTATTTT. Protein: CAWSVWYEADTQYF.

The chain recombines TRBV10-2 with TRBJ2-3; 7 bases align to TRBD2. CDR1 WSHSY and CDR2 SAAADI come from the germline V gene. This CDR3 is built from 11 residues. Germline trimming cut 5 bases from V and 14 bases from J; bases unmatched to any gene: 7. CDR3 residues: CASSSGAPLYF. CDR3 bases: TGCGCCAGCAGTAGCGGGGCACCACTGTATTTT.

The chain recombines TRBV7-8 with TRBJ2-7; possible D gene TRBD1, 6 bases. Germline loops: CDR1 SGHVS, CDR2 FQNEAQ. V was pared by 5 bases and J by 2 bases, with 22 bases between. CDR3 length: 17 residues. Written as DNA, the CDR3 is TGTGCCAGCAGCCTAGGGGGTACAGGGTACTTCCCCTACGAGCAGTACTTC. Its translation: CASSLGGTGYFPYEQYF.

This rearrangement joins TRBV19 to TRBJ2-7; the match to TRBD2 covers 7 bases. The CDR3 totals 12 residues. Germline V gives CDR1 LNHDA, CDR2 SQIVND (reference sequence). The V gene end was trimmed by 8 bases and the J gene end by 7 bases; junction bases not matched to a gene: 8. The CDR3 nucleotides are TGTGCCAGTTCGACAGCGGGGCGGGAGCAGTACTTC. Translation gives CASSTAGREQYF.

The chain carries TRBV6-6 and TRBJ1-1; 7 bases are shared with TRBD1. The CDR3 covers 15 residues. Germline CDR1 MNHNY, CDR2 SVGAGI (reference sequence). V shed 2 bases, J shed 6 bases, and the junction held 9 bases outside the gene matches. The CDR3 protein is CASSYPGTDLSEAFF. In DNA form, the CDR3 reads TGTGCCAGCAGTTACCCCGGGACAGATTTATCTGAAGCTTTCTTT.

The chain combines TRBV16 with TRBJ2-6; D is possibly TRBD2 (5 bases). Germline values: CDR1 KGHSY, CDR2 FQNENV. V lost 4 bases, J lost 2 bases, and 9 bases lay in between. This CDR3 spans 15 amino acids. CDR3: CASSLRGTGANVLTF. The DNA of the CDR3 is TGTGCCAGCAGCCTTCGAGGGACTGGGGCCAACGTCCTGACTTTC.

On this clone itself: The sample carries other DNA sequences with the same CDR3. The J gene is TRBJ1-2, the V gene TRBV14; TRBD1 aligns across 8 bases. CDR3 length: 13 residues. After removal of 1 base from V and 5 bases from J, the junction contained 0 bases not matched to a gene. Germline V gives CDR1 SGHDN, CDR2 FVKESK. CDR3 sequence (DNA): TGTGCCAGCAGCCAAGGACAGGGGTATGGCTACACCTTC. Its protein product is CASSQGQGYGYTF.

This clone has only one observation. The genes are TRBV28 and TRBJ1-6, with a tentative D call TRBD1 (5 bases). There are 14 residues in the CDR3. Trimming shortened V by 2 bases and J by 6 bases, and 8 bases separated the two germline ends. The germline gives CDR1 MDHEN, CDR2 SYDVKM. In DNA, the CDR3 is TGTGCCAGCAGTTTAGCGGGGACTAATTCACCCCTCCACTTT. It is translated as CASSLAGTNSPLHF.

The chain uses TRBV5-8 and TRBJ1-1; possibly TRBD1 for D (5 bases). Trimming cost V 3 bases and J 8 bases, with 14 bases left between them. The CDR3 is made up of 13 amino acids. Germline CDR1 SGHTS, CDR2 YDEGEE. CDR3 sequence: CASSYRQPLEAFF. CDR3 nucleotides: TGTGCCAGCAGCTATCGACAGCCTCTGGAAGCTTTCTTT.

The CDR3 nucleotides are TGTGCCAGTATCCGGGACAGCGGGTCACCCCTCCACTTT. It specifies CASIRDSGSPLHF. The chain links TRBV19 to TRBJ1-6; the match to TRBD1 covers 7 bases. The CDR3 covers 13 residues. The V gene's germline CDR1 is LNHDA and CDR2 SQIVND (reference sequence). V trimming: 7 bases; J trimming: 10 bases; junction bases outside the gene matches: 7.

The chain is built from TRBV5-4 and TRBJ2-2; TRBD2 agrees at 8 bases. Germline CDR1 is SGHNT and CDR2 is YYREEE (reference sequence). CDR3 length: 18 residues. V was pared by 3 bases and J by 3 bases, with 13 bases of the junction left unmatched. This CDR3 reads CASSSPRGANLDTGELFF. CDR3 DNA sequence: TGTGCCAGCAGCTCCCCGCGGGGGGCCAACCTCGACACCGGGGAGCTGTTTTTT.

V gene TRBV10-3 combines with J gene TRBJ1-2; tentatively, D is TRBD1 (5 bases). The V end lost 2 bases, the J end lost 10 bases, and 11 bases lay between the germline ends. CDR1 is ENHRY and CDR2 is SYGVKD in the germline V gene. The CDR3 sequence is 12 residues long. The CDR3 loop reads CAISEAGRNYTF. In DNA form, the CDR3 reads TGTGCCATCAGTGAGGCAGGGAGGAACTACACCTTC.

In this sample, this clone turned up once. V gene TRBV5-6 combines with J gene TRBJ2-7; 13 bases agree with TRBD2. This CDR3 region has 14 residues. V shed 5 bases and J 4 bases; nucleotides not matched to a gene: 3. Looked up from germline, CDR1 is SGHDT and CDR2 is YYEEEE. This CDR3 reads CASRRLAGGYEQYF. The CDR3 bases are TGTGCCAGCAGGAGACTAGCGGGGGGATACGAGCAGTACTTC.

The chain links TRBV9 to TRBJ2-5, with 14 bases aligning to TRBD2. There are 18 residues in the CDR3. With V trimmed by 0 bases and J by 5 bases, 9 bases remained unmatched. The germline V gene has CDR1 SGDLS and CDR2 YYNGEE. The CDR3 nucleotides read TGTGCCAGCAGCGTAGGGACTAGCGGGGGGCCCACGCGGGAGACCCAGTACTTC. Its translation is CASSVGTSGGPTRETQYF. The full variable domain, its missing parts supplied by reference TRBV9 and TRBJ2-5, is DSGVTQTPKHLITATGQRVTLRCSPRSGDLSVYWYQQSLDQGLQFLIQYYNGEERAKGNILERFSAQQFPDLHSELNLSSLELGDSALYFCASSVGTSGGPTRETQYFGPGTRLLVL.

This clone was detected once. The chain couples TRBV5-1 to TRBJ2-3; maybe TRBD2 (6 bases). V shed 4 bases and J shed 2 bases, with 8 bases lying between them. The germline CDR1 and CDR2 sequences are SGHRS and YFSETQ. The CDR3 is made up of 13 amino acids. Here the CDR3 DNA reads TGCGCCAGCAGCCGGGACTTCACAGATACGCAGTATTTT. It specifies CASSRDFTDTQYF.

CDR3 in amino acids: CASRLGQGAISYEQYF. CDR3 bases: TGTGCCAGCAGACTGGGACAGGGGGCCATCTCCTACGAGCAGTACTTC. The V call is TRBV28, the J call TRBJ2-7; 12 bases are a match to TRBD1. There are 16 residues in the CDR3. CDR1 and CDR2 from the germline V gene are MDHEN and SYDVKM. V was pared by 6 bases and J by 0 bases, with 6 bases of the junction left unmatched.

This clone was counted only a few times. The rearrangement joins TRBV7-3 to TRBJ2-7; 7 bases map to TRBD2. V was pared by 4 bases and J by 6 bases, with 6 bases of the junction left unmatched. The CDR3 covers 13 residues. CDR1 is SGHTA, CDR2 FQGTGA, per germline. CDR3 amino acids: CASSWARGGEQYF. CDR3 DNA sequence: TGTGCCAGCAGCTGGGCCCGCGGGGGCGAGCAGTACTTC.

This clone has more than one count but fewer than ten. The chain employs TRBV5-4 and TRBJ2-7; possible D gene TRBD2, 5 bases. The V gene lost 3 bases and the J gene lost 6 bases, with 13 bases spanning the gap. CDR3 length: 13 residues. Germline V gives CDR1 SGHNT, CDR2 YYREEE (reference sequence). The CDR3 region has the DNA TGTGCCAGCAGCTCCCCACTAGAGGGCGAGCAGTACTTC. Protein: CASSSPLEGEQYF.

A note on this clone: One end of the junction varies from germline; a read error may be responsible. The CDR3 spells CASSLGQGSYNEQFF. DNA for the CDR3: TGTGCTAGCAGCTTGGGACAGGGTTCTTACAATGAGCAGTTCTTC. This chain links TRBV7-7 with TRBJ2-1, with 9 bases lining up with TRBD1. Germline-derived CDR1 and CDR2 are SSHAT and FNYEAQ (reference sequence). CDR3 length equals 15 residues.

This chain uses TRBV5-1 with TRBJ2-5; D is possibly TRBD1 (5 bases). V was clipped by 0 bases and J by 1 base, with 7 bases between them. CDR3 length: 14 amino acids. CDR1 SGHRS and CDR2 YFSETQ come from the germline V gene. CDR3 sequence (DNA): TGCGCCAGCAGCTTGGAGGGGCTCCAAGAGACCCAGTACTTC. Translation gives CASSLEGLQETQYF.

This sequence joins TRBV18 and TRBJ1-3, with TRBD1 matching over 9 bases. The CDR3 totals 18 residues. The germline gives CDR1 KGHSH, CDR2 LQKENI. J was trimmed by 0 bases and V by 3 bases; bases with no gene match: 9. The CDR3 sequence is CASSPQPGQGSSGNTIYF. The DNA for the CDR3 is TGTGCCAGCTCACCCCAACCAGGACAGGGGAGCTCTGGAAACACCATATATTTT.

The chain is built from TRBV6-1 and TRBJ1-3; a possible D gene is TRBD1 (6 bases). Looked up from germline, CDR1 is MNHNS and CDR2 is SASEGT. This CDR3 contains 15 residues. V shed 1 base and J shed 4 bases, with 11 bases lying between them. For the CDR3, the DNA is TGTGCCAGCAGTGAAGACGGAACAGGGGGAAACACCATATATTTT. Its translation: CASSEDGTGGNTIYF.